This T cell receptor (beta chain) was sequenced in a study of T-cell memory formation after mild COVID-19 (dated by TCRdb to about 2021). Some background on the complete study: TCR sequence clusters from the two donors were largely donor specific. In two donors, T-cell clones that expanded and contracted after mild COVID-19 were tracked by sequencing TCRalpha and TCRbeta repertoires over time. The cohort comprised two young, previously healthy adult volunteers, one female and one male. The investigation overall reported the following: Whether the second-wave clones peaking on day 37 were SARS-CoV-2 specific was not confirmed. Balanced CD4/CD8 phenotypes were observed for clones contracting from day 15 to 85, whereas a bias towards CD4+ was observed for a second wave of clones expanding from day 15 to 37. Contracting CD4+ clones were found mainly in CM and EM memory subsets, while CD8+ clones were enriched in EMRA. Only two mild cases were covered by the study, and larger cohorts that include severe cases with pre-infection samples were considered necessary. The detection of some responding clones in pre-infection memory suggests that pre-existing cross-reactive memory T cells joined the SARS-CoV-2 response.

This clonotype was counted a few times. The target of this receptor is not known. Base qualities are not at hand, and no much larger clone is one base apart. V lost 0 bases and J lost 4 bases, and the count of bases not matched to a germline gene is 17. From a lookup of the germline V gene, CDR1 and CDR2 are SQVTM and ANQGSEA. Its CDR3 holds 18 amino acids, cysteine through phenylalanine. Just CDR3 DNA is preserved here, 54 bases in frame from base 1. Ficoll-Paque density gradient centrifugation was used to isolate PBMCs. Sequenced using an Illumina NovaSeq 6000. Using 5'RACE with constant-segment primers, TCRalpha and TCRbeta cDNA libraries were constructed, with sample barcodes and unique molecular identifiers added in the process. Trizol reagent was used to extract RNA from every sample. Libraries were amplified in two PCR steps, with a second sample barcode and Illumina TruSeq adapters added in the second step. The libraries were sequenced on an Illumina NovaSeq using 2 x 150 bp paired-end reads. Under the source paper's analysis protocol: Demultiplexing of reads and collapsing into UMI-guided consensus sequences were performed with migec v1.2.7. Using mixcr v2.1.11, UMI consensuses were aligned to TRA and TRB V and J templates and then assembled into clonotypes. A clonotype was counted as expanded or contracted only if both edgeR and NoisET called the change significant, with noise models trained on biological replicates. For edgeR calls, the cutoffs were a false discovery rate-adjusted p below 0.01 and a log2 fold-change threshold of 1. PCA with hierarchical clustering of max-normalized trajectories of the 1000 most abundant clonotypes was used as exploratory dynamics analysis. Each responding clone was given a CD4 or CD8 phenotype based on the CD4+ and CD8+ repertoires, which had been sequenced separately. TCRdb passed the public sequencing reads through fastp at Q25 and MiXCR, retaining productive beta sequences. Entries are consolidated by CDR3 protein sequence, retaining the most common genes and DNA. The authors' filters were not applied to this entry. Across this sample there are 130,000 to 150,000 distinct CDR3 sequences, with 6% seen only once. The top ten clones comprise roughly 2.1% of the sample.

The rearranged segments are TRBV29-1 and TRBJ1-2, with TRBD1 identical over 7 junction bases. What was sequenced was PBMCs or a T cell subset sorted from them (not recorded which). This clonotype was obtained from an adult woman who had mild COVID-19 (a few samples of this study predate the infection). The sample titles of this study are shuffled in the database, so cell type and time point are left out; the donor was told from shared clones. The base sequence is TGCAGCGTTGAAGACCCCCGGCAGGGGGGGTGGTATAGCTATGGCTACACCTTC. Its coded protein is CSVEDPRQGGWYSYGYTF.